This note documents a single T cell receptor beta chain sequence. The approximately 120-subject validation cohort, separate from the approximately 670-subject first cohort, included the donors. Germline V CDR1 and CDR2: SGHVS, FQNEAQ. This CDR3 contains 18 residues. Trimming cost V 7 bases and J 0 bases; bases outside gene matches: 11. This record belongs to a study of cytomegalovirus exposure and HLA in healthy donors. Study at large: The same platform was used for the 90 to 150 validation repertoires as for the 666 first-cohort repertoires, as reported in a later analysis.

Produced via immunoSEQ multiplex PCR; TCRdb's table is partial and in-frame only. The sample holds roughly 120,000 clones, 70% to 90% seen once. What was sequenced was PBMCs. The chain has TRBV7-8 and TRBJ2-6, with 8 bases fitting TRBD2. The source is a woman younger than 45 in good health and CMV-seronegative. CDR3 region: CASTPPGLDFSGANVLTF. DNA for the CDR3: TGTGCCAGCACGCCCCCGGGACTAGATTTCTCTGGGGCCAACGTCCTGACTTTC.